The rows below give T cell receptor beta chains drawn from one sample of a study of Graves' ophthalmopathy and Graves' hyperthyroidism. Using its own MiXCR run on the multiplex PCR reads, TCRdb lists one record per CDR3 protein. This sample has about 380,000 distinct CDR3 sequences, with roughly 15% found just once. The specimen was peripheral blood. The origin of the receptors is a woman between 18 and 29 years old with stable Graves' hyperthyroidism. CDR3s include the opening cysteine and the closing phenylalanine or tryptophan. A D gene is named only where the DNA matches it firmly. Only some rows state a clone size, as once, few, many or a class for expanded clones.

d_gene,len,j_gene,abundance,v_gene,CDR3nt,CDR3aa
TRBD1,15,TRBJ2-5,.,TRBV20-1,TGCAGTGCTAGGACCCCCCGGACAGGGGAAGAGACCCAGTACTTC,CSARTPRTGEETQYF
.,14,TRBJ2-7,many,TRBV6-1,TGTGCCAGCATAGGGGACCACCAGGACTACGAGCAGTACTTC,CASIGDHQDYEQYF
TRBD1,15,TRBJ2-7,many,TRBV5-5,TGTGCCAGCAGCTCCCCGGGACAGGGGGCGAGGGAGCAGTACTTC,CASSSPGQGAREQYF
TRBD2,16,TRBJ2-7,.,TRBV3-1,TGTGCCAGCAGCCAAGATCGGGGACTAGCGGTCTACGAGCAGTACTTC,CASSQDRGLAVYEQYF
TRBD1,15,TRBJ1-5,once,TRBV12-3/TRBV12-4,TGTGCCAGCAGTTTTACAGGGGGATGGAATCAGCCCCAGCATTTT,CASSFTGGWNQPQHF
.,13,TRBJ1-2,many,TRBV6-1,TGTGCCAGCAGGCAGACAGGATCCTATGGCTACACCTTC,CASRQTGSYGYTF
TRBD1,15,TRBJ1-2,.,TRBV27,TGTGCCAGCAGTTTATCGCCCGACAGGGCGTATGGCTACACCTTC,CASSLSPDRAYGYTF
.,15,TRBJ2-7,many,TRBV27,TGTGCCAGCAGTTTATCGGCGGGGGCCGCCTACGAGCAGTACTTC,CASSLSAGAAYEQYF
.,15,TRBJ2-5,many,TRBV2,TGTGCCAGCAGTGAACGGCAGACCTACCAAGAGACCCAGTACTTC,CASSERQTYQETQYF
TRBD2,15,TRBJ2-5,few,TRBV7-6,TGTGCCAGCAGTTCGGGGCGGGGGGCCGGAGAGACCCAGTACTTC,CASSSGRGAGETQYF
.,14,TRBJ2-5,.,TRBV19,TGTGCCAGTAGTATTTTCGGGTACGGGGAGACCCAGTACTTC,CASSIFGYGETQYF
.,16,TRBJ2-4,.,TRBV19,TGTGCCAGTAGTATATTTCAGCGTACCACGGGGGACATTAAGTACTTC,CASSIFQRTTGDIKYF
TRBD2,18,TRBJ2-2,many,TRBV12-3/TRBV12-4,TGTGCCAGCAGTCGCGGACTAGCGGGGGGCGCGAACACCGGGGAGCTGTTTTTT,CASSRGLAGGANTGELFF
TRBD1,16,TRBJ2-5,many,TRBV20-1,TGCAGTGCTAGAGGTTGGACAGGGAGCTACCAAGAGACCCAGTACTTC,CSARGWTGSYQETQYF
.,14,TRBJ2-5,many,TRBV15,TGTGCCACCAGCTGGACAGATGCTCAAGAGACCCAGTACTTC,CATSWTDAQETQYF
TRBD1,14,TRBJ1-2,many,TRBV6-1,TGTGCCAGCAGGGGGACAGGAAGAGGCTATGGCTACACCTTC,CASRGTGRGYGYTF
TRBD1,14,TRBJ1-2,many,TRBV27,TGTGCCAGCAGCAAATTCGGGGACAGCTATGGCTACACCTTC,CASSKFGDSYGYTF
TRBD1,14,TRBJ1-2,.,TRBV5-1,TGCGCCAGCAGCTTGCAGGGACAGGGAAATGGCTACACCTTC,CASSLQGQGNGYTF
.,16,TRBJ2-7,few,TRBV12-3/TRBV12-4,TGTGCCAGCAGCCCCGTGGGGGGCTTGACCTCCTACGAGCAGTACTTC,CASSPVGGLTSYEQYF
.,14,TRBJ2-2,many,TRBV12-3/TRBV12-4,TGTGCCAGCAGTTTCGAGGTTGAGATTGGGGAGCTGTTTTTT,CASSFEVEIGELFF
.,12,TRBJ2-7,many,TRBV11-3,TGTGCCAGCAGCTTCGGGGTCCCAGAGCAGTACTTC,CASSFGVPEQYF
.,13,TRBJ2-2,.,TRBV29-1,TGCAGCGTTAAATTGCCAAACACCGGGGAGCTGTTTTTT,CSVKLPNTGELFF
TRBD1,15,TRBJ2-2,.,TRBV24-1,TGTGCCACCAGTGATCTGGGACAGGGGGCCGGGGAGCTGTTTTTT,CATSDLGQGAGELFF
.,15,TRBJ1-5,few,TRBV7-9,TGTGCCAGCAGCTTCCAGGACAGTTTAAATCAGCCCCAGCATTTT,CASSFQDSLNQPQHF
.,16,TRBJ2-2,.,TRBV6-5,TGTGCCAGCAGTTACTCAAGATTACGGGGCACCGGGGAGCTGTTTTTT,CASSYSRLRGTGELFF
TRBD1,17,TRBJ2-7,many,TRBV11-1,TGTGCCAGCAGCTGGGGACAGGGAATCCGGTCGGACTACGAGCAGTACTTC,CASSWGQGIRSDYEQYF
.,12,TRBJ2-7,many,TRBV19,TGTGCCAGTAGTAACATCTTCTACGAGCAGTACTTC,CASSNIFYEQYF
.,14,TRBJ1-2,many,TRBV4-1,TGCGCCAGCAGCCAACGGGGGCAGATCTATGGCTACACCTTC,CASSQRGQIYGYTF
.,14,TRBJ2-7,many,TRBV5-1,TGCGCCAGCAGCTTGCGGACAAGTTCCTACGAGCAGTACTTC,CASSLRTSSYEQYF
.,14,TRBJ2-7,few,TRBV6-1,TGTGCCAGCGACAAGTATGGAACCAATTACGAGCAGTACTTC,CASDKYGTNYEQYF
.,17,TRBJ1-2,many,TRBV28,TGTGCCAGCAGTTTTATCGATCGTATGACAGCTAACTATGGCTACACCTTC,CASSFIDRMTANYGYTF
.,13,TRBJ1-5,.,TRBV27,TGTGCCAGCAGCCAGTGGTGGCGTCAGCCCCAGCATTTT,CASSQWWRQPQHF
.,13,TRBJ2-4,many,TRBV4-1,TGCGCCAGCAGCCAAGAAGCGGGAAACATTCAGTACTTC,CASSQEAGNIQYF
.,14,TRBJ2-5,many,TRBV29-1,TGCAGCGTTGAAGATGATAAGGTCGGAGAGACCCAGTACTTC,CSVEDDKVGETQYF
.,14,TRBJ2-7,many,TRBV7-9,TGTGCCAGCAGCTCCGTCGACCCTTTCTACGAGCAGTACTTC,CASSSVDPFYEQYF
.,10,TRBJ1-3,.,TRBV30,TGTGCCTGGAGACAGAACACCATATATTTT,CAWRQNTIYF